The TCR beta chain under discussion was sequenced for a study of blood T cell repertoires in COVID-19. Cohort 3 donors were reported recovered after two negative PCRs, clearance, or symptom resolution. Germline assignment: CDR1 SGDLS and CDR2 YYNGEE. This CDR3 has 16 amino acids. The V gene end was trimmed by 4 bases and the J gene end by 1 base; junction bases not matched to a gene: 8. Sequencing was performed with immunoSEQ multiplex PCR; in TCRdb, only in-frame clones are kept and a portion is missing. The sample has 200,000 to 250,000 clones, 87% seen once. The receptor comes from a man younger than 45 who had recovered from COVID-19. The sequencing input was PBMCs or T cells enriched from blood (not recorded which). The genes are TRBV9 and TRBJ2-1, with 7 nucleotides matching TRBD2. The CDR3 protein is CASSPRGDLSYNEQFF. The CDR3 coding sequence is TGTGCCAGCAGCCCCCGGGGGGACCTATCCTACAATGAGCAGTTCTTC.